This TCR beta chain was retrieved from a study of blood T cell repertoires in COVID-19. Background on the study: Researchers got acute and convalescent COVID-19 samples from the United States, Italy and Spain. T cells, B-cell-depleted T cells, or PBMCs supplied cDNA or gDNA.

Germline V gene sequence: CDR1 LGHNA, CDR2 YNFKEQ. V shed 7 bases and J shed 2 bases, with 11 bases lying between them. The CDR3 length is 14 residues. This clone was seen a few times. Original methodology: Reference gene primer amplification gave nucleated cell count estimates. Assay: immunoSEQ multiplex PCR; the TCRdb copy retains only in-frame clones and omits some. V and J calls and clone size are given by that table; D and trimming were obtained from the DNA. Seen here are some 210,000 clones, 80% to 85% observed once, and the top ten hold roughly a fifth. This sequence was found in a human donor in a cohort sampled during active COVID-19. Sequenced sample: peripheral blood. This sequence joins TRBV4-2 and TRBJ1-4; possibly TRBD1 for D (5 bases). CDR3 nucleotides: TGTGCCAGCACTCACCAGGGCACTAATGAAAAACTGTTTTTT. It specifies CASTHQGTNEKLFF.